The 32 T cell receptor beta chains given below trace back to one sample, sequenced in a study of CD8+ T cells in alopecia areata. RNA was extracted and reverse transcribed into cDNA as the sequencing template. This table comes from immunoSEQ multiplex PCR, and its TCRdb copy is limited to in-frame clones, with some not included. The table shows 100,000 to 150,000 clones, with 35% to 40% occurring only once. The sequenced sample was CD4+ T cells sorted from blood. These receptors were taken from a human donor with alopecia areata.

This clone was detected only a few times. The V call is TRBV7-2, the J call TRBJ2-5; D is perhaps TRBD2 (5 bases). The CDR3 has 14 residues. Germline CDR1 SGHTA, CDR2 FQGNSA. Trimming stripped 1 base from V and 5 bases from J, with 11 bases between. The chain's CDR3 is CASSLDPSSETQYF. CDR3 in DNA: TGTGCCAGCAGCTTAGATCCTAGCTCTGAGACCCAGTACTTC.

The sample holds one count of this clone. This sequence joins TRBV29-1 and TRBJ1-1; a possible D gene is TRBD1 (6 bases). CDR1 SQVTM and CDR2 ANQGSEA come from the germline V gene. V gave up 4 bases and J gave up 10 bases, with 13 bases separating them. The CDR3 has 11 residues. CDR3: CSVVWGLSAFF. The CDR3, as DNA: TGCAGCGTTGTATGGGGGCTCTCAGCTTTCTTT.

The chain carries TRBV7-2 and TRBJ2-3; the D is unclear. CDR1 and CDR2 from the germline V gene are SGHTA and FQGNSA. V was shortened by 3 bases and J by 4 bases, with 11 bases between the two germline ends. The CDR3 spans 14 residues. CDR3: CASSFGRLPDTQYF. CDR3 nucleotides: TGTGCCAGCAGCTTCGGCAGACTCCCAGATACGCAGTATTTT.

Only a few counts were recorded for this clone. V is TRBV7-2 and J is TRBJ2-2, with a tentative D call TRBD1 (5 bases). V dropped 2 bases and J dropped 3 bases, with 7 bases sitting between them. The CDR3 loop spans 14 amino acids. Germline V gene data show CDR1 as SGHTA and CDR2 as FQGNSA. The CDR3 nucleotides are TGTGCCAGCAGCTTAACGACAGACACCGGGGAGCTGTTTTTT. Amino acid sequence: CASSLTTDTGELFF.

J is TRBJ2-3 and V is TRBV29-1; no clear D gene. Trimming removed 1 base at V and 4 bases at J, with 6 bases between. This CDR3 has 12 amino acids. The germline gives CDR1 SQVTM, CDR2 ANQGSEA. This chain's CDR3 is CSVEGSSDTQYF. DNA of the CDR3: TGCAGCGTTGAAGGGTCCTCAGATACGCAGTATTTT.

The chain employs TRBV29-1 and TRBJ2-3, with 7 bases lining up with TRBD2. Trimming took 6 bases from V and 0 from J; bases not matched to a gene: 6. Germline values: CDR1 SQVTM, CDR2 ANQGSEA. CDR3 size: 14 residues. The CDR3 DNA sequence: TGCAGCGTCCAGAAAGCGGGGAGCACAGATACGCAGTATTTT. Translated: CSVQKAGSTDTQYF.

The chain employs TRBV29-1 and TRBJ2-3, with TRBD1 matching 8 bases. The germline V gene encodes CDR1 SQVTM and CDR2 ANQGSEA. This CDR3 has 13 amino acids. V shed 6 bases and J 3 bases; nucleotides not matched to a gene: 5. Here the CDR3 DNA reads TGCAGCGTCTTAAGACAGGGGACAGATACGCAGTATTTT. Its translation is CSVLRQGTDTQYF.

The rearrangement joins TRBV29-1 to TRBJ1-1; 10 nucleotides agree with TRBD1. Losses at the gene ends were 7 bases for V and 1 base for J; bases not matched to a gene: 3. Germline lookup yields CDR1 SQVTM and CDR2 ANQGSEA. CDR3 size: 13 residues. As DNA, the CDR3 is TGCAGCGGTGGACAGGGGGAGAACACTGAAGCTTTCTTT. Protein product: CSGGQGENTEAFF.

This clone was recorded at least ten times. Here the CDR3 reads CASSPLAGHNEQFF. In nucleotides, the CDR3 is TGTGCCAGCTCACCACTCGCCGGCCACAATGAGCAGTTCTTC. This chain connects TRBV18 to TRBJ2-1, with no clear D. The CDR3 has 14 amino acids. The germline V and J ends were trimmed by 1 base and 5 bases, with 9 bases remaining between them. CDR1 is KGHSH and CDR2 is LQKENI in the germline V gene.

V is TRBV29-1 and J is TRBJ2-2, with 9 positions matching TRBD2. The CDR3 covers 18 residues. Trimming removed 5 bases from V and 3 bases from J; junction bases left unmatched: 16. CDR1 is SQVTM and CDR2 is ANQGSEA in the germline V gene. The CDR3 DNA is TGCAGCGTTCTTCCCGGGACTAGCCGGATGGTGGACACCGGGGAGCTGTTTTTT. Its protein is CSVLPGTSRMVDTGELFF.

The chain joins TRBV11-3 to TRBJ2-3; D ambiguous. V was pared by 3 bases and J by 0 bases, with 4 bases between. Per the germline V gene, CDR1 is SGHNT and CDR2 is YENEEA. The CDR3 has 13 residues. The CDR3 protein is CASSFRSTDTQYF. Written as DNA, the CDR3 is TGTGCCAGCAGCTTTCGCAGCACAGATACGCAGTATTTT.

This chain uses TRBV2 with TRBJ2-2, with D perhaps assigned TRBD1 or TRBD2 (5 bases each). Germline V lookup: CDR1 SNHLY, CDR2 FYNNEI. The CDR3 totals 12 residues. V shed 8 bases and J shed 7 bases, with 11 bases lying between them. The CDR3 nucleotides are TGTGCCAGCGCAGGGAGCGGCGGGGAGCTGTTTTTT. The encoded protein is CASAGSGGELFF.

The table lists this clone with a few counts. The junction and the germline gene differ at one end; a read error may be behind it. The rearrangement joins TRBV30 to TRBJ1-2; D may be TRBD1 (6 bases). The CDR3 consists of 12 residues. Germline V gives CDR1 GTSNPN, CDR2 SVGIG (reference sequence). CDR3 sequence reads: CAWSVPPSGEDF. CDR3 nucleotide sequence: TGTGCCTGGAGTGTTCCCCCGTCAGGGGAGGACTTC. The complete variable domain, with remaining parts taken from reference TRBV30 and TRBJ1-2, reads SQTIHQWPATLVQPVGSPLSLECTVEGTSNPNLYWYRQAAGRGLQLLFYSVGIGQISSEVPQNLSASRPQDRQFILSSKKLLLSDSGFYLCAWSVPPSGEDFGSGTRLTVV.

This chain joins TRBV7-9 and TRBJ2-7, with 7 bases that match TRBD1. Germline CDR1 is SEHNR and CDR2 is FQNEAQ (reference sequence). This CDR3 contains 13 residues. Trimming cost V 5 bases and J 6 bases; bases outside gene matches: 7. The CDR3 DNA is TGTGCCAGCAGCCTTACAGGGGTTGGCGAGCAGTACTTC. Encoded protein: CASSLTGVGEQYF.

The chain recombines TRBV29-1 with TRBJ2-1; D remains ambiguous. Germline loops: CDR1 SQVTM, CDR2 ANQGSEA. The CDR3 is made up of 13 amino acids. V was shortened by 6 bases and J by 4 bases, with 13 bases between the two germline ends. DNA for the CDR3: TGCAGCGTAAATCCCAGCCCTTACAATGAGCAGTTCTTC. Translating gives CSVNPSPYNEQFF.

This chain joins TRBV29-1 and TRBJ2-5; D is possibly TRBD2 (6 bases). Trimming cost V 4 bases and J 4 bases, with 16 bases left between them. The CDR3 is made up of 14 amino acids. Germline V lookup: CDR1 SQVTM, CDR2 ANQGSEA. The CDR3 DNA sequence: TGCAGCGTTGCCCCCAAGGAGGGAGGAGAGACCCAGTACTTC. Amino acid sequence: CSVAPKEGGETQYF. The full variable domain, with the rest looked up from reference TRBV29-1 and TRBJ2-5, is SAVISQKPSRDICQRGTSLTIQCQVDSQVTMMFWYRQQPGQSLTLIATANQGSEATYESGFVIDKFPISRPNLTFSTLTVSNMSPEDSSIYLCSVAPKEGGETQYFGPGTRLLVL.

V and J are TRBV29-1 and TRBJ1-2; D may be TRBD1 (5 bases). CDR3 length: 12 residues. The V end was cut by 6 bases, the J end by 4 bases, with 12 bases between. Germline CDR1 SQVTM, CDR2 ANQGSEA. The CDR3 nucleotides are TGCAGCGTCGTCAGGGATGCCTATGGCTACACCTTC. This gives the protein CSVVRDAYGYTF.

The table lists this clone with a few counts. The rearrangement joins TRBV29-1 to TRBJ2-2; the D is unclear. The germline V and J ends were trimmed by 8 bases and 9 bases, with 19 bases remaining between them. The CDR3 totals 13 residues. CDR1 SQVTM and CDR2 ANQGSEA come from the germline V gene. This CDR3 is CSTNGGSSRELFF. Here the CDR3 DNA reads TGCAGCACGAATGGTGGGTCTTCTCGGGAGCTGTTTTTT.

This chain connects TRBV13 to TRBJ2-7; 10 bases line up with TRBD2. This CDR3 region has 15 residues. V lost 5 bases and J lost 0; bases outside the gene matches: 4. CDR1 and CDR2 (germline): PRHDT, FYEKMQ (reference sequence). CDR3 DNA: TGTGCCAGCAGCAAGTGGACTAGCGGCTCCTACGAGCAGTACTTC. It encodes CASSKWTSGSYEQYF.

The V call is TRBV29-1, the J call TRBJ2-2, with D maybe TRBD2 (6 bases). The length of the CDR3 is 14 residues. Germline assignment: CDR1 SQVTM and CDR2 ANQGSEA. V shed 2 bases and J shed 2 bases, with 9 bases lying between them. The CDR3 region is CSVERGLNTGELFF. Written as DNA, the CDR3 is TGCAGCGTTGAAAGGGGACTCAACACCGGGGAGCTGTTTTTT.

The chain joins TRBV30 to TRBJ2-5; possible D gene TRBD1, 5 bases. Germline V gene lookup returns CDR1 GTSNPN and CDR2 SVGIG (reference sequence). CDR3 length equals 11 residues. Trimming took off 8 bases at V and 5 bases at J, with 12 bases between the two ends. The CDR3: CAGALGETQYF. The CDR3, as DNA: TGTGCCGGGGCTCTTGGGGAGACCCAGTACTTC.

The CDR3 DNA follows: TGCGCCAGCAGCCTTCGACTTGGACTTTTTAGCAATCAGCCCCAGCATTTT. Residues: CASSLRLGLFSNQPQHF. The rearrangement links TRBV4-1 to TRBJ1-5; no clear D. CDR3 length: 17 amino acids. From germline, CDR1 is MGHRA and CDR2 YSYEKL. V dropped 4 bases and J dropped 0 bases, with 16 bases sitting between them.

J is TRBJ2-3 and V is TRBV7-3; 9 nucleotides match TRBD2. This CDR3 has 16 residues. Germline V CDR1 and CDR2: SGHTA, FQGTGA. The V segment lost 5 bases and the J segment 1 base; nucleotides outside the gene matches: 7. DNA for the CDR3: TGTGCCAGCAGCAACCGCGGGGGGGCCGGCACAGATACGCAGTATTTT. It translates to CASSNRGGAGTDTQYF.

Turning to this clone: The same CDR3 arises from other DNA sequences in this sample as well. The V and J genes are TRBV28 and TRBJ2-7; D gene uncertain. Per germline, CDR1 MDHEN and CDR2 SYDVKM. The CDR3 contains 12 residues. The ends were cut back, 6 bases at V and 4 bases at J, with 10 bases in the middle. The CDR3 loop is CASSSPGYEQYF. For the CDR3, the DNA is TGTGCCAGCAGCTCACCCGGGTACGAGCAGTACTTC.

The table lists this clone with a few counts. The chain has TRBV7-8 and TRBJ2-3; 11 bases line up with TRBD2. Germline V gene lookup returns CDR1 SGHVS and CDR2 FQNEAQ. V dropped 1 base and J dropped 2; count of bases not matched to a gene: 5. This CDR3 has 17 amino acids. This chain's CDR3 is CASSLVSSGRITDTQYF. The CDR3 DNA is TGTGCCAGCAGCTTAGTCTCTAGCGGGAGGATCACAGATACGCAGTATTTT.

This clone was detected only a few times. The CDR3: CAWSAGVRDGYTF. Written as DNA, the CDR3 is TGTGCCTGGAGTGCAGGGGTTAGGGATGGCTACACCTTC. The chain carries TRBV30 and TRBJ1-2; a weak D match, TRBD1 (6 bases). V shed 1 base and J shed 6 bases, with 12 bases lying between them. CDR1 and CDR2 from the germline V gene are GTSNPN and SVGIG (reference sequence). The CDR3 has 13 amino acids.

The V call is TRBV7-9, the J call TRBJ1-6; D is ambiguous. The CDR3 is 14 residues long. V was trimmed by 7 bases and J by 5 bases, leaving 12 bases between them. Germline-derived CDR1 and CDR2 are SEHNR and FQNEAQ (reference sequence). The CDR3 reads CASTVRSDNSPLHF. The CDR3 nucleotides are TGTGCCAGCACCGTCCGTTCGGATAATTCACCCCTCCACTTT.

The chain joins TRBV29-1 to TRBJ2-7, with 10 bases identical to TRBD2. V shed 4 bases, J shed 1 base, and the junction held 7 bases outside the gene matches. Per germline, CDR1 SQVTM and CDR2 ANQGSEA. This CDR3 spans 15 amino acids. The CDR3 sequence: CSVVGSGRVSYEQYF. CDR3 nucleotides: TGCAGCGTTGTCGGGAGCGGGAGGGTGTCCTACGAGCAGTACTTC.

J is TRBJ2-3 and V is TRBV5-1; no reliable D call. Germline assignment: CDR1 SGHRS and CDR2 YFSETQ. The CDR3 totals 12 residues. Trimming stripped 0 bases from V and 6 bases from J, with 5 bases between. The CDR3 DNA sequence: TGCGCCAGCAGCTTGGTTGGGGATACGCAGTATTTT. Translating gives CASSLVGDTQYF.

This rearrangement joins TRBV6-5 to TRBJ2-6, with no clear D. Trimming left V 0 bases short and J 0 bases short, with 3 bases between. The germline V gene encodes CDR1 MNHEY and CDR2 SVGAGI. This CDR3 contains 15 residues. CDR3 coding DNA: TGTGCCAGCAGTTACTCGGCCTCTGGGGCCAACGTCCTGACTTTC. This sequence encodes CASSYSASGANVLTF.

This rearrangement joins TRBV5-1 to TRBJ2-2; 7 nucleotides match TRBD1. This CDR3 has 18 residues. The germline CDR1 and CDR2 sequences are SGHRS and YFSETQ. The ends lost 0 bases at V and 3 bases at J; junction bases unmatched: 11. CDR3 sequence: CASSLGQGPTRDTGELFF. CDR3 sequence (DNA): TGCGCCAGCAGCTTGGGACAGGGCCCTACGAGAGACACCGGGGAGCTGTTTTTT.

V and J are TRBV30 and TRBJ2-1; D perhaps matches TRBD2 (5 bases). This CDR3 region has 13 residues. The V gene lost 4 bases and the J gene lost 6 bases, with 13 bases spanning the gap. CDR1 and CDR2 (germline): GTSNPN, SVGIG (reference sequence). The CDR3 bases are TGTGCCTGGACCAAGACGAGGGCCAATGAGCAGTTCTTC. As protein: CAWTKTRANEQFF.